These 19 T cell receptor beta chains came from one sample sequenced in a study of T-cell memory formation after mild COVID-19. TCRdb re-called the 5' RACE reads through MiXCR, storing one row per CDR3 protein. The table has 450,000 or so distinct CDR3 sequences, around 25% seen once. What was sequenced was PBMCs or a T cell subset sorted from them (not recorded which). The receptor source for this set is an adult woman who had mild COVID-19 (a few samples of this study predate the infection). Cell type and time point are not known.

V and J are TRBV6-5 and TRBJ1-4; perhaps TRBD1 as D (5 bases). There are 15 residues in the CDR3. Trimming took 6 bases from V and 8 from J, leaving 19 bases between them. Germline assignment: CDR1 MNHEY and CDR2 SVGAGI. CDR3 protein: CASRTGLPSTEKLFF. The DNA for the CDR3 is TGTGCCAGCAGAACAGGACTGCCATCCACCGAAAAACTGTTTTTT.

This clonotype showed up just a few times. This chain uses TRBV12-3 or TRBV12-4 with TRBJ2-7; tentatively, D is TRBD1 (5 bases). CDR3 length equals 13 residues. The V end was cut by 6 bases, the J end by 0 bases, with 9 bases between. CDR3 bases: TGTGCCAGCAGGCCCAGGGACTCCTACGAGCAGTACTTC. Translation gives CASRPRDSYEQYF.

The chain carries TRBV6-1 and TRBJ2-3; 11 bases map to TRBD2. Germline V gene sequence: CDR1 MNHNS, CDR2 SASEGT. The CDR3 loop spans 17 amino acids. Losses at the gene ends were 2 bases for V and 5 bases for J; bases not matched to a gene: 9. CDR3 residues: CASSEKVAGGPLDTQYF. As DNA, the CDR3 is TGTGCCAGCAGTGAAAAGGTAGCGGGAGGGCCTTTAGATACGCAGTATTTT.

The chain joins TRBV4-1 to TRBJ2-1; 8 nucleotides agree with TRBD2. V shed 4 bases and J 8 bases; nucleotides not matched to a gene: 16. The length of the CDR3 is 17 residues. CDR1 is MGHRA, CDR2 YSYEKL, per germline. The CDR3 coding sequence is TGCGCCAGCAGCCCCGCGGTGAGCGGGGGCCGGGCGGATGAGCAGTTCTTC. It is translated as CASSPAVSGGRADEQFF.

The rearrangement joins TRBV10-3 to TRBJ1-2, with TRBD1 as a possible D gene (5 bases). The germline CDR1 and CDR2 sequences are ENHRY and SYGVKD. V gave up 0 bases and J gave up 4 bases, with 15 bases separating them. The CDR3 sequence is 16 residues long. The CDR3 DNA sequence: TGTGCCATCAGTGAGTCGTCTTTTGGCAGGGCCTATGGCTACACCTTC. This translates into CAISESSFGRAYGYTF.

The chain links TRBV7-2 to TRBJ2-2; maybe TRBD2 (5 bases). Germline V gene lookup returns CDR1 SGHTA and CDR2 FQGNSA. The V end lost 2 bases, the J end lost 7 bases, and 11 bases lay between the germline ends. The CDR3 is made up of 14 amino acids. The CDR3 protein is CASSLLALGGELFF. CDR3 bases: TGTGCCAGCAGCTTACTAGCCTTAGGCGGGGAGCTGTTTTTT.

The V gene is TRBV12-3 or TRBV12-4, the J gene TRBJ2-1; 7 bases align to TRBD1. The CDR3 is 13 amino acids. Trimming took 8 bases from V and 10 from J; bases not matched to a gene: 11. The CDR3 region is CASARQGSGEQFF. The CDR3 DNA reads TGTGCCAGCGCCCGACAGGGCTCTGGGGAGCAGTTCTTC.

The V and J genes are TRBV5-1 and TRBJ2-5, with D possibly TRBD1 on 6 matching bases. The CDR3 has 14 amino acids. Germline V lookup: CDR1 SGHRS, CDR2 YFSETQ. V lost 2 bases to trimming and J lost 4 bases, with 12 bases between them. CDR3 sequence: CASSLTQGGETQYF. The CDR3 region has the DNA TGCGCCAGCAGCTTAACACAGGGCGGAGAGACCCAGTACTTC.

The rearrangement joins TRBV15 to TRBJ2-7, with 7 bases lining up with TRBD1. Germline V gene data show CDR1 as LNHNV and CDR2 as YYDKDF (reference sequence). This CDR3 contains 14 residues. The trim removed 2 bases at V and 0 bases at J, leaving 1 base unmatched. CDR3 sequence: CATSRWDSSYEQYF. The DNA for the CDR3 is TGTGCCACCAGCAGATGGGACAGCTCCTACGAGCAGTACTTC.

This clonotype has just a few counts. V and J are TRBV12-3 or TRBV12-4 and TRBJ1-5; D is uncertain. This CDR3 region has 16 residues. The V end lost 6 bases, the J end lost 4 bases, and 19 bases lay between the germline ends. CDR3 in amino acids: CASRSNSGRRNQPQHF. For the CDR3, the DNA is TGTGCCAGCAGATCTAACTCAGGTCGTAGGAATCAGCCCCAGCATTTT.

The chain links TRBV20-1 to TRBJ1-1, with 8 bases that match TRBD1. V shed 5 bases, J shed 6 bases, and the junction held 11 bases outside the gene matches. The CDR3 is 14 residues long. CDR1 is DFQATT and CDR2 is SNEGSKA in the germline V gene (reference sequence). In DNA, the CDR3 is TGCAGTGCTGCGCGATTTCAGGGGGCCTCTGAAGCTTTCTTT. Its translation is CSAARFQGASEAFF.

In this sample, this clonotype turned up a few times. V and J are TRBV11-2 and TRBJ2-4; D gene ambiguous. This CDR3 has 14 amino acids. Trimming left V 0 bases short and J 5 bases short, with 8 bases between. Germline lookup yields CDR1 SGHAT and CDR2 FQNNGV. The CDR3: CASSLDLVENIQYF. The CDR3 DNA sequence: TGTGCCAGCAGCTTAGATCTGGTCGAAAACATTCAGTACTTC.

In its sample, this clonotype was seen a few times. CDR3 amino acids: CASSAYALGRRSSYNEQFF. The CDR3 DNA reads TGTGCCAGCAGCGCCTACGCGCTGGGACGTAGGTCCTCCTACAATGAGCAGTTCTTC. V usage is TRBV7-9 and J usage is TRBJ2-1; D possibly matches TRBD1 or TRBD2 (5 bases each). This CDR3 is 19 amino acids long. Germline loops: CDR1 SEHNR, CDR2 FQNEAQ (reference sequence). Trimming cost V 5 bases and J 0 bases, with 23 bases left between them.

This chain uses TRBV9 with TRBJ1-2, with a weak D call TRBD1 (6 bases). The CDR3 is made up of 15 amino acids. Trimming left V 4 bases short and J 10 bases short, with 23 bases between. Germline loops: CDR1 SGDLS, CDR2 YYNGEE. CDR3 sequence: CASSPHRESSGDYTF. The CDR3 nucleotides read TGTGCCAGCAGCCCCCACAGGGAGTCTTCGGGTGACTACACCTTC.

The DNA of the CDR3 is TGTGCCAGCAGCAATGGCGGGGCTTCCACAGATACGCAGTATTTT. Protein: CASSNGGASTDTQYF. The V and J genes are TRBV6-2 or TRBV6-3 and TRBJ2-3, with a weak D call TRBD2 (6 bases). Between the trimmed V and J ends, which lost 6 bases and 2 bases, there was a span of 15 bases. CDR3 length: 15 residues. Germline loops: CDR1 MNHEY, CDR2 SVGEGT.

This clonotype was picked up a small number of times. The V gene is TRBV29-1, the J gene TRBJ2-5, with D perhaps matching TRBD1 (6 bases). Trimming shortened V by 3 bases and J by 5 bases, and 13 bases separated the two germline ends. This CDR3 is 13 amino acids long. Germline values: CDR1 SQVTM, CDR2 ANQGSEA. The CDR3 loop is CSVDTGLEETQYF. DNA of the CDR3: TGCAGCGTTGATACAGGGTTGGAGGAGACCCAGTACTTC.

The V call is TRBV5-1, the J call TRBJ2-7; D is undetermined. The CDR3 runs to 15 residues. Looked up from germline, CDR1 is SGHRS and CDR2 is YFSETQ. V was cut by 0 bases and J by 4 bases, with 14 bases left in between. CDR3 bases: TGCGCCAGCAGCTTGGACAGTCCTGCGTTTTACGAGCAGTACTTC. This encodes CASSLDSPAFYEQYF.

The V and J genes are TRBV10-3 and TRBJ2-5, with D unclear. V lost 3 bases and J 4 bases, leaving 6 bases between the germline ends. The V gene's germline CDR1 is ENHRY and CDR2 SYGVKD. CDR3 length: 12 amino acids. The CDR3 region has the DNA TGTGCCATCAGTGATTTCGCAGAGACCCAGTACTTC. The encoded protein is CAISDFAETQYF.

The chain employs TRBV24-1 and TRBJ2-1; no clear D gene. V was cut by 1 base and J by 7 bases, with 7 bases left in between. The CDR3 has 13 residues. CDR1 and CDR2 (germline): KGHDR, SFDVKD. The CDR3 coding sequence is TGTGCCACCAGTGATTTAGTGGGGAATGAGCAGTTCTTC. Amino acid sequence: CATSDLVGNEQFF.